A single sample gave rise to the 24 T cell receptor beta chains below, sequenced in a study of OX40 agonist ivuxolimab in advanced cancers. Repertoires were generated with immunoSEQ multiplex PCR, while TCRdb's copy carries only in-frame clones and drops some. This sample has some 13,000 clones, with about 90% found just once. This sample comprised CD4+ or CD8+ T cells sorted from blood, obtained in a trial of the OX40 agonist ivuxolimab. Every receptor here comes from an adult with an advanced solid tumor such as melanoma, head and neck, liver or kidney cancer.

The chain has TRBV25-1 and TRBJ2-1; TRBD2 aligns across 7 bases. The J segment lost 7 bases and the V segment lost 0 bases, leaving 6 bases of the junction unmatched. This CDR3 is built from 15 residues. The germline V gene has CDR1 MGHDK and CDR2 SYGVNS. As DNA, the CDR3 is TGTGCCAGCAGTGAATATGCGGGAGTATGGAATGAGCAGTTCTTC. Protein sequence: CASSEYAGVWNEQFF.

DNA of the CDR3: TGTGCCAGTAGTATTTCCGGACAGAATAACTATGGCTACACCTTC. It specifies CASSISGQNNYGYTF. The chain uses TRBV19 and TRBJ1-2; perhaps TRBD1 as D (6 bases). The CDR3 has 15 amino acids. V was trimmed by 3 bases and J by 1 base, leaving 12 bases between them. The germline CDR1 and CDR2 sequences are LNHDA and SQIVND (reference sequence).

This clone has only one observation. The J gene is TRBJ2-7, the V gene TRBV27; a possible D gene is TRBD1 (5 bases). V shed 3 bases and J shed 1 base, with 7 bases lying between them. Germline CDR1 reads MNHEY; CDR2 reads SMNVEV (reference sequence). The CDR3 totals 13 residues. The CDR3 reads CASSFQGSYEQYF. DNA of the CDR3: TGTGCCAGCAGTTTCCAGGGTTCCTACGAGCAGTACTTC.

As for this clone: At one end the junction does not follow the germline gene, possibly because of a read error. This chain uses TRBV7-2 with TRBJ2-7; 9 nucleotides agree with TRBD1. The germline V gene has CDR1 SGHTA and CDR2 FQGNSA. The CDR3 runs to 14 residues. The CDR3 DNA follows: TGCGCCAGCAGCACGGACAGGGGCTCCTACGAGCAGTACTTC. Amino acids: CASSTDRGSYEQYF.

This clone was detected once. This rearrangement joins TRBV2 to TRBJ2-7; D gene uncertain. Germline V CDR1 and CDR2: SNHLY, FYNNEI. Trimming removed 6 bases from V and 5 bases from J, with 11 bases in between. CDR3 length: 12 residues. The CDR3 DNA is TGTGCCAGCAGGAGTGGGCTGGACGAGCAGTACTTC. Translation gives CASRSGLDEQYF.

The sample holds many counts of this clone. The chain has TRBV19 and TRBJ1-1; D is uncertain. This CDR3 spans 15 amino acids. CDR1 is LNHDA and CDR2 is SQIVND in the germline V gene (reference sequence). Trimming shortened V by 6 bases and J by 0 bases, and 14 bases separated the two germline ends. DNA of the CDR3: TGTGCCAGTAGCCTAGGATCCCCCATGAACACTGAAGCTTTCTTT. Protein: CASSLGSPMNTEAFF.

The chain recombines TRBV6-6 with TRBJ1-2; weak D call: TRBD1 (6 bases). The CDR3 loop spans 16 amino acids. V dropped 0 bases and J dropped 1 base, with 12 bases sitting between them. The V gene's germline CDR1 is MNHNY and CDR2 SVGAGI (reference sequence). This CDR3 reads CASSYSPAGVNYGYTF. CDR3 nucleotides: TGTGCCAGCAGTTACTCGCCGGCAGGGGTTAACTATGGCTACACCTTC.

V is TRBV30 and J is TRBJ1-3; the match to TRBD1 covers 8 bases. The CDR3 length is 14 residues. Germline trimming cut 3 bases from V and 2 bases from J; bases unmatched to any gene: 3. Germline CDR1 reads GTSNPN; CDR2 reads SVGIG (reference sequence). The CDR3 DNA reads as TGTGCCTGGAGCACAGGGGGAACTGGAAACACCATATATTTT. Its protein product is CAWSTGGTGNTIYF.

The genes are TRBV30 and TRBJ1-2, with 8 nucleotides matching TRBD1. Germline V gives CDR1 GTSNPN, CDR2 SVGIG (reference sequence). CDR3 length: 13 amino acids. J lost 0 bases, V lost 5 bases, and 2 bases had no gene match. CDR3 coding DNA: TGTGCCTGGGAACAGGGGGCTAACTATGGCTACACCTTC. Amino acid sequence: CAWEQGANYGYTF.

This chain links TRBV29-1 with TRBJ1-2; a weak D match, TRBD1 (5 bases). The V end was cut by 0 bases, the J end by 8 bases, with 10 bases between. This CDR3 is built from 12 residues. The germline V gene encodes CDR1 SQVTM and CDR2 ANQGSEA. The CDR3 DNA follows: TGCAGCGTTGAAGACAGGGTCAGAGGCTACACCTTC. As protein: CSVEDRVRGYTF.

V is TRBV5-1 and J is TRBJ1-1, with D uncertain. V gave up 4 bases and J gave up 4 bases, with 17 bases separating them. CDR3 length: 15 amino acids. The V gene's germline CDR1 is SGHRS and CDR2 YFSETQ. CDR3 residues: CASSGNRGWGTEAFF. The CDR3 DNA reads TGCGCCAGCAGCGGCAATCGGGGTTGGGGCACTGAAGCTTTCTTT.

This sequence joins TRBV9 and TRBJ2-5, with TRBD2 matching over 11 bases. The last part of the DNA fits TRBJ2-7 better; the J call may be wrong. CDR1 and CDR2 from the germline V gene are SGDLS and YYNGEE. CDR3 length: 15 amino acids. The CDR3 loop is CASSAGTSGGYEQYF. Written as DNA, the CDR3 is TGTGCCAGCAGCGCCGGGACTAGCGGAGGGTACGAGCAGTACTTC.

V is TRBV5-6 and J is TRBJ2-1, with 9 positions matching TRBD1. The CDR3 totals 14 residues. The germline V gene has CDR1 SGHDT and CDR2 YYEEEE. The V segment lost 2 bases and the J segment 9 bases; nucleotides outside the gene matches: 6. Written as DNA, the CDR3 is TGTGCCAGCAGCTTCGGACAGGGGTTCAGTGAGCAGTTCTTC. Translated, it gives CASSFGQGFSEQFF.

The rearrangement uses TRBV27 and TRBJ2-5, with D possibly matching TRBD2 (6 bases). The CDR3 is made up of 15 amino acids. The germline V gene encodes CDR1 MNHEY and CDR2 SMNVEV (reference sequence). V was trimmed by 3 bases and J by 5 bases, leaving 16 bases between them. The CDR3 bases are TGTGCCAGCAGTTTTCAGCCAGTCCGGGGGGAGACCCAGTACTTC. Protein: CASSFQPVRGETQYF.

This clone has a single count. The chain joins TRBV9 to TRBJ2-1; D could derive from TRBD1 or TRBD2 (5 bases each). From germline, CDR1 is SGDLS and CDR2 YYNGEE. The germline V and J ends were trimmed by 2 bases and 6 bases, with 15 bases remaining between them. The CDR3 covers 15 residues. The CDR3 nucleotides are TGTGCCAGCAGCGTTCTGGGGGAATCTATCAATGAGCAGTTCTTC. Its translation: CASSVLGESINEQFF.

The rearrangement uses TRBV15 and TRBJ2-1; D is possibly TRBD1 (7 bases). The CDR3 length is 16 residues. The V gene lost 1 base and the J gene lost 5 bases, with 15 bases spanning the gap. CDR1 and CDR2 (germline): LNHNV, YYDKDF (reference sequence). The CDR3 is CATSRGRQGGNNEQFF. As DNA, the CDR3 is TGTGCCACCAGCAGAGGTCGGCAGGGGGGAAACAATGAGCAGTTCTTC.

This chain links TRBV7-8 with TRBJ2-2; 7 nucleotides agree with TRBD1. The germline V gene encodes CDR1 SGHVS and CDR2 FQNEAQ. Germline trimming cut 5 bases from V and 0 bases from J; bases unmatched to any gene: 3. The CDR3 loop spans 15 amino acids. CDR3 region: CASSKGQTNTGELFF. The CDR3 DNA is TGTGCCAGCAGCAAGGGACAGACGAACACCGGGGAGCTGTTTTTT.

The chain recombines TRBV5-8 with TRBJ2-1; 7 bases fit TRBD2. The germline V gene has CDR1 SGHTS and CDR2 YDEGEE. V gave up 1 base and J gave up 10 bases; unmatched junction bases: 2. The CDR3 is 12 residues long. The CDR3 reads CASSLTSEEQFF. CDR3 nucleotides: TGTGCCAGCAGCTTGACTAGCGAGGAGCAGTTCTTC. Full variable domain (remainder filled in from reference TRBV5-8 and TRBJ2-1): EAGVTQSPTHLIKTRGQQATLRCSPISGHTSVYWYQQALGLGLQFLLWYDEGEERNRGNFPPRFSGRQFPNYSSELNVNALELEDSALYLCASSLTSEEQFFGPGTRLTVL.

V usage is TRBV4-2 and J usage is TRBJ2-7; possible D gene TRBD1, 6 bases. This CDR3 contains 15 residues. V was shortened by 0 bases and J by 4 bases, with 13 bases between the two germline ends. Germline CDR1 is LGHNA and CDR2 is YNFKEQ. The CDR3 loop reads CASSQEAGASYEQYF. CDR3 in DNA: TGTGCCAGCAGCCAAGAGGCAGGGGCTTCTTACGAGCAGTACTTC.

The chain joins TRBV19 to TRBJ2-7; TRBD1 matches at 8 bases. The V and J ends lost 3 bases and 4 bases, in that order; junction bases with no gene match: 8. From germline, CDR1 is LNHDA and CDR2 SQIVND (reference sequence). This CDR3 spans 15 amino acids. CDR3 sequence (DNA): TGTGCCAGTAGTATCGGATCAGGGGGCAGGTACGAGCAGTACTTC. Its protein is CASSIGSGGRYEQYF.

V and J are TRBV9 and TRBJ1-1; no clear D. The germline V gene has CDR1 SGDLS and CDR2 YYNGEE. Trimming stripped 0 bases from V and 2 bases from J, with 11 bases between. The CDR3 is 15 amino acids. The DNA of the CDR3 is TGTGCCAGCAGCGTAGAAGGGCTCGCAAACACTGAAGCTTTCTTT. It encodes CASSVEGLANTEAFF.

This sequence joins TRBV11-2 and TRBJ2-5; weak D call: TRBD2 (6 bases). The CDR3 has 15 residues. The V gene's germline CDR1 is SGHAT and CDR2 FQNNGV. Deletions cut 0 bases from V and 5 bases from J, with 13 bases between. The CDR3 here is CASSLERLSGETQYF. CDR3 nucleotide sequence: TGTGCCAGCAGCTTAGAAAGACTAAGCGGGGAGACCCAGTACTTC.

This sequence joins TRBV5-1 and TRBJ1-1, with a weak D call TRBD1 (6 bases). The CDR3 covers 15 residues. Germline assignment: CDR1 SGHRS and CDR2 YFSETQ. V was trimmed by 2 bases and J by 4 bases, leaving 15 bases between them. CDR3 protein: CASSFSAGGGTEAFF. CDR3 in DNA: TGCGCCAGCAGCTTCTCCGCCGGGGGCGGCACTGAAGCTTTCTTT.

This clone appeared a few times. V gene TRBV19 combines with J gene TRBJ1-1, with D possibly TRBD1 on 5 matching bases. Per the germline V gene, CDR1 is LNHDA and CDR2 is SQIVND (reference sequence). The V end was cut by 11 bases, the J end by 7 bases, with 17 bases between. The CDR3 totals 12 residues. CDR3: CASRAQEIEAFF. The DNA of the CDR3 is TGTGCCTCAAGGGCACAGGAGATTGAAGCTTTCTTT.